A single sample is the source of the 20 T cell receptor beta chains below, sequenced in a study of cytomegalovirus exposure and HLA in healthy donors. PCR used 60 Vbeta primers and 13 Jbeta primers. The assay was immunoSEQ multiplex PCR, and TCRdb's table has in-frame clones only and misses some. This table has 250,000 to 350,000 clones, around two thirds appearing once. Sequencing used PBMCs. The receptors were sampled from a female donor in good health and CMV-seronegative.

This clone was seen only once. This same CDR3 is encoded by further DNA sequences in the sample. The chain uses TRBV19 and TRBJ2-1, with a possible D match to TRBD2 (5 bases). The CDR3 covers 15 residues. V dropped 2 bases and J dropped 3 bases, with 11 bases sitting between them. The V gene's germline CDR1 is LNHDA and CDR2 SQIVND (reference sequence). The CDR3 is CASSISLAVYNEQFF. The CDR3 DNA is TGTGCCAGTAGTATATCCCTAGCAGTCTACAATGAGCAGTTCTTC.

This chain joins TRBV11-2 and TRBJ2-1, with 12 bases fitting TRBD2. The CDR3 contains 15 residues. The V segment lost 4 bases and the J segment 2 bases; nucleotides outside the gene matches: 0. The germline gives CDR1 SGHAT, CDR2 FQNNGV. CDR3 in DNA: TGTGCCAGCAGCTCTAGCGGGAGGGCCTACAATGAGCAGTTCTTC. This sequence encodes CASSSSGRAYNEQFF.

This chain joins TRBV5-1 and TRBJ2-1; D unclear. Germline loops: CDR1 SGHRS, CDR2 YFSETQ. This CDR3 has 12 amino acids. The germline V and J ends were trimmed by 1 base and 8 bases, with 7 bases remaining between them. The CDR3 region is CASSLPSDEQFF. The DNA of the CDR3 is TGCGCCAGCAGCTTGCCCTCCGATGAGCAGTTCTTC. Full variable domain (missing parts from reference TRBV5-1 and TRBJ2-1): KAGVTQTPRYLIKTRGQQVTLSCSPISGHRSVSWYQQTPGQGLQFLFEYFSETQRNKGNFPGRFSGRQFSNSRSEMNVSTLELGDSALYLCASSLPSDEQFFGPGTRLTVL.

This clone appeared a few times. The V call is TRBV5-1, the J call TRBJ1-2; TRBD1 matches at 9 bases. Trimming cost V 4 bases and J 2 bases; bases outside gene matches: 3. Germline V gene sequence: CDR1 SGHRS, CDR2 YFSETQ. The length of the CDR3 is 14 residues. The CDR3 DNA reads TGCGCCAGCAGCCCAGGGACAGGGAACTATGGCTACACCTTC. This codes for CASSPGTGNYGYTF.

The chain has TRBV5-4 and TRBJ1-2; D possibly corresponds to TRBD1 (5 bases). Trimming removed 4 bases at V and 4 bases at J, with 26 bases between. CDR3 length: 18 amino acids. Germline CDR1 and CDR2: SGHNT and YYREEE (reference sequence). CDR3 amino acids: CASSRTSRDLLGSYGYTF. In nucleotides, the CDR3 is TGTGCCAGCAGCCGAACCTCCCGGGACTTATTGGGGAGCTATGGCTACACCTTC.

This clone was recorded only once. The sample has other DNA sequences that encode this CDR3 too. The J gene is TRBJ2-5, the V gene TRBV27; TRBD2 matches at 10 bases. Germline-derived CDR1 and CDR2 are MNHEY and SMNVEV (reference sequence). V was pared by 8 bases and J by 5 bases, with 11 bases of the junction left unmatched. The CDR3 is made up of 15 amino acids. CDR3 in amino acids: CASAYQREGRETQYF. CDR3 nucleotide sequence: TGTGCCAGCGCCTATCAGCGGGAGGGCCGCGAGACCCAGTACTTC.

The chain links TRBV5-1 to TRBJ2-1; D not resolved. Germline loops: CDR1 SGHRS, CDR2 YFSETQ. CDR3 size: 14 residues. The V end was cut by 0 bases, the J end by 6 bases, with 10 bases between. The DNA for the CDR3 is TGCGCCAGCAGCTTGGCGGCAGGTGGCAATGAGCAGTTCTTC. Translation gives CASSLAAGGNEQFF.

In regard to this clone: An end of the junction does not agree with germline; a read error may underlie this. As DNA, the CDR3 is TGTTCCAGCAGCTTTGTTCGGGCTAGCGGGAGGGAAAACTACGAGCAGTACTTC. Protein: CSSSFVRASGRENYEQYF. The genes are TRBV7-9 and TRBJ2-7; TRBD2 agrees at 12 bases. The CDR3 spans 18 residues. Germline V gene data show CDR1 as SEHNR and CDR2 as FQNEAQ (reference sequence).

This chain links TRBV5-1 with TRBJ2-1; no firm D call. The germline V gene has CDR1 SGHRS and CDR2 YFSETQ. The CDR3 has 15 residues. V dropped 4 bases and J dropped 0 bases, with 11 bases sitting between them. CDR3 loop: CASSISLSSYNEQFF. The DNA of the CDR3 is TGCGCCAGCAGCATCTCATTGAGCTCCTACAATGAGCAGTTCTTC. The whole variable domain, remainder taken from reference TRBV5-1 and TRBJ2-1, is KAGVTQTPRYLIKTRGQQVTLSCSPISGHRSVSWYQQTPGQGLQFLFEYFSETQRNKGNFPGRFSGRQFSNSRSEMNVSTLELGDSALYLCASSISLSSYNEQFFGPGTRLTVL.

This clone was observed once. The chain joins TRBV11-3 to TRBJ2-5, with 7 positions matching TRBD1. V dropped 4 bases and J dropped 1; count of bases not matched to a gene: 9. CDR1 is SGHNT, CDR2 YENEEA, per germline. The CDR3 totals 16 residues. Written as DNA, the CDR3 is TGTGCCAGCAGCTCCTACACGACAGGGCCCCAAGAGACCCAGTACTTC. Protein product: CASSSYTTGPQETQYF.

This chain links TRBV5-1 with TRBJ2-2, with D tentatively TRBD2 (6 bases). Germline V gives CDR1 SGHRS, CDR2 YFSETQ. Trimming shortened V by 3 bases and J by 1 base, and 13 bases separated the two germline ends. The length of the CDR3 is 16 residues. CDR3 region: CASSWEESRNTGELFF. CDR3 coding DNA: TGCGCCAGCAGCTGGGAGGAATCACGGAACACCGGGGAGCTGTTTTTT.

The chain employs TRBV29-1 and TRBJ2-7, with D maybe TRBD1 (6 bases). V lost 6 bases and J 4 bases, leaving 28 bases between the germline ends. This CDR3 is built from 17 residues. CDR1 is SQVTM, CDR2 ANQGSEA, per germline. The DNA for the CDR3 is TGCAGCGTCGCCGGGACAAAAAAAATCCCCCCGTTTTACGAGCAGTACTTC. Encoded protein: CSVAGTKKIPPFYEQYF.

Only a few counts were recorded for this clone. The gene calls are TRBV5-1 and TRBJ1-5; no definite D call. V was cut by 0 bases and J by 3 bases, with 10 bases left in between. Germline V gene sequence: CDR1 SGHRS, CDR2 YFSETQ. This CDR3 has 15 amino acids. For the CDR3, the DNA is TGCGCCAGCAGCTTGGGTCCAGAGGACAATCAGCCCCAGCATTTT. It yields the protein CASSLGPEDNQPQHF.

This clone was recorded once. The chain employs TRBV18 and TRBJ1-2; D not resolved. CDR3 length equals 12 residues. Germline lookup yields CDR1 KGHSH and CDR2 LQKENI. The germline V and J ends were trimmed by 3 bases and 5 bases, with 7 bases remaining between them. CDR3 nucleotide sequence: TGTGCCAGCTCACCGGGAGCTTATGGCTACACCTTC. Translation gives CASSPGAYGYTF.

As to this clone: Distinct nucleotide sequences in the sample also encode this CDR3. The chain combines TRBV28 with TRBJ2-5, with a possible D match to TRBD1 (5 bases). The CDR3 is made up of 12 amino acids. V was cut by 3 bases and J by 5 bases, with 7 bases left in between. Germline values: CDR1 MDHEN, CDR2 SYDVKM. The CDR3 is CASSFRGETQYF. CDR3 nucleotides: TGTGCCAGCAGTTTTAGGGGTGAGACCCAGTACTTC.

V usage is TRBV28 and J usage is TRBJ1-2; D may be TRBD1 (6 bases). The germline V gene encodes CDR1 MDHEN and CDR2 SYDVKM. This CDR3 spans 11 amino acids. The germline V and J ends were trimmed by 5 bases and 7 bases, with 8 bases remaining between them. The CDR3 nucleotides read TGTGCCAGCAGTCACAGGGTTGGCTACACCTTC. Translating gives CASSHRVGYTF.

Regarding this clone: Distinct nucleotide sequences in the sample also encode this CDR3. The CDR3 protein is CASSLTSSGNTIYF. The CDR3 nucleotides read TGCGCCAGCAGCTTGACGAGCTCTGGAAACACCATATATTTT. This sequence joins TRBV5-1 and TRBJ1-3, with D unresolved. V shed 1 base and J shed 0 bases, with 5 bases lying between them. The CDR3 is 14 amino acids. The germline V gene has CDR1 SGHRS and CDR2 YFSETQ.

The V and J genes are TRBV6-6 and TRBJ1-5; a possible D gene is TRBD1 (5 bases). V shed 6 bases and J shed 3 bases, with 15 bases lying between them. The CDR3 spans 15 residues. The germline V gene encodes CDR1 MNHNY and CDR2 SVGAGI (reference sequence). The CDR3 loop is CASSLTARDNQPQHF. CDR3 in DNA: TGTGCCAGCAGCCTTACCGCCAGGGACAATCAGCCCCAGCATTTT.

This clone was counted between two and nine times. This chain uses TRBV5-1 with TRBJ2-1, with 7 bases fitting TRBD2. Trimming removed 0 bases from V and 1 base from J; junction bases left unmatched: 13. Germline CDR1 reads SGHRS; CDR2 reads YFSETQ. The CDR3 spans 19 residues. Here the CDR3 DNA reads TGCGCCAGCAGCTTGGCGGGGCAGGCACGGCGGGAGTCCTACAATGAGCAGTTCTTC. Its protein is CASSLAGQARRESYNEQFF.

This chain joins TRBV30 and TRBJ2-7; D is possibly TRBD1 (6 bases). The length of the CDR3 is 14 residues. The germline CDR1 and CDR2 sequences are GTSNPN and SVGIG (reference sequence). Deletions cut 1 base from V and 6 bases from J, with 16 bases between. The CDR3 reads CAWSAGTSSAEQYF. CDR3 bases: TGTGCCTGGAGTGCCGGGACAAGCTCAGCCGAGCAGTACTTC.